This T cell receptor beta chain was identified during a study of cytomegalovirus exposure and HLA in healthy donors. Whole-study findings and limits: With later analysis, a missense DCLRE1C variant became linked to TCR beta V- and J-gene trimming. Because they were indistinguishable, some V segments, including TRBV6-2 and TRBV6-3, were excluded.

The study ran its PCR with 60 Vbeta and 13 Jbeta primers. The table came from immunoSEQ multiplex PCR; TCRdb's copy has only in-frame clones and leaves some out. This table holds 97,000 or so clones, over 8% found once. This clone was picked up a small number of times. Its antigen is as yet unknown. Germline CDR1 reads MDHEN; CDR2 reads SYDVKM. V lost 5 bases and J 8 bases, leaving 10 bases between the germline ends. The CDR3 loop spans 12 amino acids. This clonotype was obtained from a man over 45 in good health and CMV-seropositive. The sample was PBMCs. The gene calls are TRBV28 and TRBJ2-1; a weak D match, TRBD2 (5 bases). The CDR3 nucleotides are TGTGCCAGCAGTCGGCTAGCATATGAGCAGTTCTTC. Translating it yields CASSRLAYEQFF.